These T cell receptor beta chains were read from a single sample in a study of PD-L1 blockade in urothelial cancer. Assay used: immunoSEQ multiplex PCR; TCRdb lists only in-frame clones, some missing. This table has fewer than 130,000 clones, approximately 85% appearing once. Sample: PBMCs, taken around atezolizumab (anti-PD-L1) treatment. These receptors were obtained from a man between 50 and 59 years old with urothelial cancer. The CDR3 runs from the conserved cysteine through the conserved F or W. Fields, in order: D gene, V gene, J gene, clone size, CDR3 protein. A D gene is named only where the DNA matches it firmly. The size field is filled for only some rows; it gives once, few, many or a size class.

D: TRBD2; V: TRBV29-1; J: TRBJ2-7; size: .; CDR3: CSVLGTSGISYEQYF
D: .; V: TRBV18; J: TRBJ2-7; size: .; CDR3: CASSPLASYEQYF
D: TRBD1; V: TRBV27; J: TRBJ2-1; size: .; CDR3: CASSTAGTGVSNEQFF
D: TRBD1; V: TRBV6-1; J: TRBJ1-1; size: .; CDR3: CASSYDRVTEAFF
D: TRBD2; V: TRBV30; J: TRBJ2-2; size: .; CDR3: CAWSNDYGTSGRAGELFF
D: .; V: TRBV15; J: TRBJ1-1; size: .; CDR3: CATSTDPVRGPNTEAFF
D: TRBD2; V: TRBV11-1; J: TRBJ2-2; size: .; CDR3: CASSFGTSRGELFF
D: .; V: TRBV18; J: TRBJ2-7; size: .; CDR3: CASSPPGSQDEQYF
D: .; V: TRBV6-1; J: TRBJ1-2; size: few; CDR3: CASIAARSGGYTF
D: TRBD2; V: TRBV5-1; J: TRBJ2-3; size: .; CDR3: CASSSTRSGREADTQYF
D: .; V: TRBV6-5; J: TRBJ1-6; size: .; CDR3: CASSRDTRPASPLHF
D: TRBD2; V: TRBV18; J: TRBJ2-3; size: .; CDR3: CASSPGNLAGEGTQYF
D: .; V: TRBV15; J: TRBJ1-6; size: .; CDR3: CATSSSYNSPLHF
D: .; V: TRBV11-2; J: TRBJ1-4; size: .; CDR3: CASSPGGSGEKLFF
D: .; V: TRBV7-3; J: TRBJ2-2; size: .; CDR3: CASSLGALGELFF
D: TRBD2; V: TRBV2; J: TRBJ2-7; size: .; CDR3: CASSASSSLRLAGGAEQYF
D: TRBD1; V: TRBV10-3; J: TRBJ1-1; size: few; CDR3: CAISVQGRRSEAFF
D: TRBD1; V: TRBV19; J: TRBJ1-4; size: .; CDR3: CASSIPLRTGEDATNEKLFF
D: TRBD1; V: TRBV2; J: TRBJ2-3; size: .; CDR3: CASRGTGGRTDTQYF
D: .; V: TRBV21-1; J: TRBJ2-7; size: .; CDR3: CASSCGGGRSYEQYF
D: .; V: TRBV7-7; J: TRBJ2-5; size: .; CDR3: CASSFNLAETQYF
D: .; V: TRBV28; J: TRBJ2-5; size: medium-sized; CDR3: CASSLARDYQETQYF
D: .; V: TRBV18; J: TRBJ2-5; size: .; CDR3: CASSPPSAETQYF
D: .; V: TRBV18; J: TRBJ2-1; size: .; CDR3: CASSPSTHSTGNEQFF
D: .; V: TRBV19; J: TRBJ1-1; size: few; CDR3: CASSKFGDEAFF
D: TRBD1; V: TRBV5-4; J: TRBJ1-6; size: few; CDR3: CASSLGGTVNSPLHF
D: .; V: TRBV19; J: TRBJ1-5; size: .; CDR3: CAAGEYSNQPQHF
D: .; V: TRBV10-3; J: TRBJ2-3; size: .; CDR3: CAISEPNRSPDTQYF
D: TRBD2; V: TRBV19; J: TRBJ2-1; size: .; CDR3: CASSTQLLLAGRGEQFF
D: .; V: TRBV6-1; J: TRBJ2-5; size: .; CDR3: CASSEFSRGETQYF
D: TRBD2; V: TRBV10-3; J: TRBJ2-1; size: .; CDR3: CAISPAGGGYNEQFF
D: .; V: TRBV11-3; J: TRBJ2-1; size: once; CDR3: CASSLRGGPKPNNEQFF
D: .; V: TRBV9; J: TRBJ2-7; size: .; CDR3: CASSVGGGSQGEQYF
D: .; V: TRBV5-5; J: TRBJ1-6; size: .; CDR3: CASSLVGEKNSPLHF
D: TRBD1; V: TRBV2; J: TRBJ1-4; size: .; CDR3: CASSERGPGQGGSNEKLFF
D: .; V: TRBV20-1; J: TRBJ2-1; size: .; CDR3: CSWELYNEQFF
D: .; V: TRBV6-6; J: TRBJ2-4; size: .; CDR3: CASSRLGRETKNIQYF
D: .; V: TRBV18; J: TRBJ2-5; size: .; CDR3: CASSPGHKETQYF
D: .; V: TRBV5-1; J: TRBJ1-1; size: once; CDR3: CASSLDFTGVNTEAFF
D: .; V: TRBV6-6; J: TRBJ2-3; size: .; CDR3: CASNQGNNRGGTQYF
D: .; V: TRBV6-6; J: TRBJ2-1; size: .; CDR3: CASSQWPSAYNEQFF
D: TRBD1; V: TRBV2; J: TRBJ1-6; size: .; CDR3: CASSEAGGYRDREQSPLHF
D: .; V: TRBV5-1; J: TRBJ1-5; size: .; CDR3: CASSVDGNSNQPQHF
D: .; V: TRBV9; J: TRBJ2-5; size: .; CDR3: CASSVAWQPQETQYF
D: TRBD2; V: TRBV30; J: TRBJ2-1; size: .; CDR3: CAWSARLAGPDEQFF
D: TRBD1; V: TRBV7-8; J: TRBJ1-2; size: once; CDR3: CASSPGQGVWYGYTF